This T cell receptor (beta chain) emerged from a study of T cell responses to AZD1222 COVID-19 vaccine. Study results and limitations: At baseline, seropositivity was found in only a handful of AZD1222 recipients. The CD4 TCRs associated with vaccination extended across spike and predominated at 160-218 and 743-854.

Libraries were prepared by immunoSEQ multiplex PCR; TCRdb keeps only in-frame clonotypes and omits some of them. The table shows more than 85,000 clones, with roughly nine tenths occurring only once. Notes on this clone: No antigen is known for it.

V lost 0 bases, J lost 0 bases, and 13 bases lay in between. Germline CDR1 SGHDT, CDR2 YYEEEE. CDR3 length: 17 amino acids. This receptor was obtained from an adult in good health. This specimen consisted of peripheral blood, obtained on day 0 of AZD1222 vaccination. This chain uses TRBV5-6 with TRBJ1-5; maybe TRBD1 (5 bases). CDR3 nucleotides: TGTGCCAGCAGCTTGGGCAGGGTGGAGATTAGCAATCAGCCCCAGCATTTT. Encoded protein: CASSLGRVEISNQPQHF.